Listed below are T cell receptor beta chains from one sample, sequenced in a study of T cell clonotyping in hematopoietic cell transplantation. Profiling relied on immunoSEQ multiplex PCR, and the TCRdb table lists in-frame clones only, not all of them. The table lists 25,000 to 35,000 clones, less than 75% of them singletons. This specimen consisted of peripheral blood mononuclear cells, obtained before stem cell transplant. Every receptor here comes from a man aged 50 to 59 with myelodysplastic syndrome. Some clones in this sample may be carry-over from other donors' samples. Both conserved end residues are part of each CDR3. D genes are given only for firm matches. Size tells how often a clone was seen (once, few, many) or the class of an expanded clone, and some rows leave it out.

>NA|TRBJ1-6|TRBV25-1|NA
TGTGCCAGCAGTGACCCCATCGGACGGCTAGGGACCCTCCACTTT
CASSDPIGRLGTLHF
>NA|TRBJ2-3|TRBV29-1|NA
TGCAGCTTTGAGGGGGTTGTAGGCACAGATACGCAGTATTTT
CSFEGVVGTDTQYF
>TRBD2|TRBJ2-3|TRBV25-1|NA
TGTGCCAGCAGTCTCCGACTAGCGACTAGCACAGATACGCAGTATTTT
CASSLRLATSTDTQYF
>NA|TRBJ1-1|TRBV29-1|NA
TGCAGCGCCTTGGGGTCAGGGCTGTCGGAGGACACTGAAGCTTTCTTT
CSALGSGLSEDTEAFF
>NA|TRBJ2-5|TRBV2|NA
TGTGCCAGCTCAGGGGAAGGAGAGACCCAGTACTTC
CASSGEGETQYF
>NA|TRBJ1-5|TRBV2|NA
TGTGCCAGCAAGGGGGGGGGCCGAGATCAGCCCCAGCATTTT
CASKGGGRDQPQHF
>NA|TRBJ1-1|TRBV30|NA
TGTGCCTGGAGTGGATCCGCCTCGACAGGACGGACTGAAGCTTTCTTT
CAWSGSASTGRTEAFF
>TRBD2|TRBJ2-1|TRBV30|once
TGTGCCTGGAGTGTTGCTAGCGGGAGGGAACAGTTCTTC
CAWSVASGREQFF
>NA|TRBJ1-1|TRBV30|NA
TGTGCCTGGAGTCGGTTAAGGACAGAAGCTTTCTTT
CAWSRLRTEAFF
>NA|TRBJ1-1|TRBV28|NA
TGTGCCAGCAGTTTAACAGACTTGAACACTGAAGCTTTCTTT
CASSLTDLNTEAFF
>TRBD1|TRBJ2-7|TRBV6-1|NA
TGTGCCAGCAGTCCCTGGACAGGGCCCTACGAGCAGTACTTC
CASSPWTGPYEQYF
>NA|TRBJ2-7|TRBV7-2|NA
TGTGCCAGCAGTCGTGGCCAGGTCCAGTTGGGAGAGCAGTACTTC
CASSRGQVQLGEQYF
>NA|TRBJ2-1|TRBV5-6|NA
TGTGCCAGCAGCTCCCCGGGTCCCCGGGAAAATGAGCAGTTCTTC
CASSSPGPRENEQFF
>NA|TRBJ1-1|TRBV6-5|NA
TGTGCCAGCAGCTTAACAGGGCGGATGGAGGCTTTCTTT
CASSLTGRMEAFF
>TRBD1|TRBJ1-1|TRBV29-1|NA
TGCAGCGTTCTAATGACAGGGGCGGGTGAAGCTTTCTTT
CSVLMTGAGEAFF
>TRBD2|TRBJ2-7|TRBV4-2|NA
TGTGCCAGCAGCCAAGACGAACCCTTAGCGGGGTTAACCTACGAGCAGTACTTC
CASSQDEPLAGLTYEQYF
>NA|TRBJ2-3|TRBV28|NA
TGTGCCAGCGGATTAATAGATACGCAGTATTTT
CASGLIDTQYF